This TCR beta chain originates from a study of T cells in Graves' hyperthyroidism and ophthalmopathy (dated by TCRdb to the late 2010s). Background for the entire study: Peripheral blood samples were taken at initial diagnosis, before any treatment was given. A discovery cohort of about a hundred patients, fewer than 50 with Graves' ophthalmopathy and about 58 with stable Graves' hyperthyroidism, was used to find distinguishing TCR V-J signatures. Prospective prediction of ophthalmopathy was tested in an independent validation cohort consisting of under 20 hyperthyroidism patients and some 15 patients who later progressed to ophthalmopathy. For training and testing, the approximately 92 patients in the discovery cohort were randomly divided in a 7:3 ratio. In addition, the study compared T-cell repertoires in thyroid tissue and in blood from roughly six Graves' hyperthyroidism patients. After blood sampling, hyperthyroidism patients were treated with methimazole at a starting dose of 30 mg daily, and ophthalmopathy patients were treated with high-dose intravenous methylprednisolone. The paper reports TCR Vbeta CDR3 sequencing of over 120 peripheral blood samples: under 45 ophthalmopathy, around 80 hyperthyroidism and approximately 17 progressor patients.

Between the V and J ends, shortened by 0 bases and 4 bases respectively, the junction contains 16 bases. From the cysteine through the phenylalanine, the CDR3 covers 16 amino acids. Here the CDR3 DNA is all that survives: 48 bases in frame from base 1. The CDR1 and CDR2 encoded by the germline V gene are SNHLY and FYNNEI. This clonotype was observed many times. The specificity of this receptor is unknown. No base quality values were provided; no much bigger clone lies one nucleotide off. The paper's findings and limits, for the study overall: Sample size was not statistically predetermined, and blinding of investigators to group allocation was not performed. Ophthalmopathy was separated from stable hyperthyroidism by a 13 V-J signature model, with just over 85% sensitivity and about 81% specificity obtained in cross-validation and 80%/75% obtained in testing. In validation, the model predicted progression to ophthalmopathy with over 60% sensitivity and 72% to 85% specificity, a median of 6.5 months before onset. Most expanded thyroid clonotypes (frequency above 0.001) were also detected in blood, suggesting blood repertoires may reflect thyroid immune responses.

TCR beta CDR3 regions were amplified from RNA transcripts. A first-round RT-PCR of the TCR CDR3 used the HTBI primer set with the Qiagen OneStep RT-PCR kit. A second multiplex PCR round built the libraries, followed by size selection and purification. The libraries were sequenced on an Illumina HiSeq2000 using paired-end 100 bp reads. In the paper's pipeline: Raw data were processed with SOAPnuke, discarding reads with adapters, uncalled bases, mean Phred below 15, or no exact constant-primer or identifier match. High-quality paired reads were merged with COPE v1.2.5, and unique nucleotide sequences were defined as clonotypes. MiTCR v1.1 was used to align clonotypes to the IMGT TRBV, TRBD and TRBJ reference segments. Only V-J combinations with frequency above 0.0001, covering about 99% of repertoires, were analysed. A TCS score was defined as the ratio between F50 (clonal expansion) and ExV (chaos), using BLOSUM62-based TCRdist between CDR3 peptides within each V-J. Welch's t-statistics and random forest reduced just over 500 V-J features to roughly 13, which were used in a naive Bayes classifier (R e1071). The public reads were reanalyzed by TCRdb: fastp trimming at Q25, MiXCR alignment, in-frame beta chains only. Rows with one shared CDR3 protein collapse into an entry with the most common genes and DNA. The V and J calls were determined by TCRdb, not by the authors. Recorded for this sample are 400,000 or so distinct CDR3 sequences; more than 12% of them occurred a single time. The ten largest clones add up to around 20% of the sample.

Ophthalmopathy patients had moderately to severely active disease, Clinical Activity Score of at least 3, NOSPECS grade of at least 4, and duration under 3 months. Patients with uncontrolled infections, other autoimmune diseases, pregnancy or lactation were excluded. Diagnoses relied on clinical symptoms, serum thyroxine and TRAb, thyroid ultrasound and orbital computed tomography. Ficoll-Paque density gradient centrifugation was used to isolate PBMCs from around 10 ml of fresh peripheral blood. Trizol reagent was used to extract total RNA, and RNA quality was then checked on an Agilent 2100 Bioanalyzer.

The rearranged chain carries TRBV2 and TRBJ2-7, with the D gene too uncertain to name. Sequences were obtained from blood. The receptor was derived from a woman aged 25 to 39 with Graves' ophthalmopathy. The CDR3 region: CASSEAGWSSLYEQYF. The nucleotide sequence reads TGTGCCAGCAGTGAAGCGGGGTGGAGTTCCCTATACGAGCAGTACTTC.